A single sample is the source of the 17 T cell receptor beta chains below, sequenced in a study of blood T cell repertoires in COVID-19. This table comes from immunoSEQ multiplex PCR, and its TCRdb copy is limited to in-frame clones, with some not included. The sample records around 190,000 clones, more than 75% being singletons. Sequenced material: peripheral blood. Receptor source: a human donor in a cohort sampled during active COVID-19.

This chain joins TRBV19 and TRBJ2-1; 7 nucleotides match TRBD1. The trim removed 0 bases at V and 2 bases at J, leaving 1 base unmatched. Germline values: CDR1 LNHDA, CDR2 SQIVND (reference sequence). The CDR3 is 15 amino acids. The CDR3 nucleotides read TGTGCCAGTAGTATAGAGGGGACAGCCTACAATGAGCAGTTCTTC. Translating gives CASSIEGTAYNEQFF.

The chain combines TRBV9 with TRBJ1-4; D perhaps matches TRBD1 (5 bases). The CDR3 runs 16 residues. Germline V lookup: CDR1 SGDLS, CDR2 YYNGEE. Trimming pared 0 bases from V and 0 bases from J, leaving 9 bases between. The CDR3 DNA reads as TGTGCCAGCAGCGTAGGACAGCACGCAACTAATGAAAAACTGTTTTTT. This translates into CASSVGQHATNEKLFF.

This chain connects TRBV11-2 to TRBJ1-4, with 7 nucleotides matching TRBD1. CDR3 length: 16 residues. Germline V gene sequence: CDR1 SGHAT, CDR2 FQNNGV. Losses at the gene ends were 1 base for V and 7 bases for J; bases not matched to a gene: 9. In nucleotides, the CDR3 is TGTGCCAGCAGCTTAGGGGACAGAACGGAGAGTGAAAAACTGTTTTTT. Amino acid sequence: CASSLGDRTESEKLFF.

The J gene is TRBJ2-4, the V gene TRBV6-1; TRBD1 aligns across 7 bases. The CDR3 loop spans 12 amino acids. Germline CDR1 reads MNHNS; CDR2 reads SASEGT. J gave up 16 bases and V 2 bases, and 8 bases lay outside the gene matches. CDR3 nucleotide sequence: TGTGCCAGCAGTGAACAACAGGGGAAACAATACTTC. Its translation: CASSEQQGKQYF.

V is TRBV28 and J is TRBJ2-7; D not certain. Germline CDR1 reads MDHEN; CDR2 reads SYDVKM. The CDR3 extends over 15 amino acids. The V and J ends lost 5 bases and 3 bases respectively, with 17 bases between them. In DNA form, the CDR3 reads TGTGCCAGCAGTCCACCAGATTCACACAGCTACGAGCAGTACTTC. Translating gives CASSPPDSHSYEQYF.

The rearrangement links TRBV27 to TRBJ1-3; D not certain. Germline assignment: CDR1 MNHEY and CDR2 SMNVEV (reference sequence). V dropped 6 bases and J dropped 5 bases, with 29 bases sitting between them. The CDR3 has 19 amino acids. This CDR3 is CASSMWVGQFLQKRNTIYF. CDR3 in DNA: TGTGCCAGCAGCATGTGGGTGGGCCAATTCCTTCAAAAGAGAAACACCATATATTTT.

Only a few counts were recorded for this clone. This chain uses TRBV2 with TRBJ2-6, with 11 bases fitting TRBD2. CDR3 length: 18 amino acids. J lost 0 bases, V lost 10 bases, and 11 bases had no gene match. Germline V CDR1 and CDR2: SNHLY, FYNNEI. DNA of the CDR3: TGTGCCAAAGGACTAGCGGGTGCGCCGCCCTCTGGGGCCAACGTCCTGACTTTC. Residues: CAKGLAGAPPSGANVLTF.

The V and J genes are TRBV5-1 and TRBJ1-1, with 7 bases that match TRBD1. V shed 4 bases and J 7 bases; nucleotides not matched to a gene: 13. The CDR3 has 15 residues. Germline assignment: CDR1 SGHRS and CDR2 YFSETQ. CDR3 sequence: CASSQGTARPNEAFF. The CDR3 nucleotides read TGCGCCAGCAGCCAAGGGACAGCGAGACCCAATGAAGCTTTCTTT.

V usage is TRBV24-1 and J usage is TRBJ2-5; D is perhaps TRBD2 (6 bases). V was cut by 1 base and J by 4 bases, with 18 bases left in between. This CDR3 spans 17 amino acids. Germline V gene data show CDR1 as KGHDR and CDR2 as SFDVKD. As DNA, the CDR3 is TGTGCCACCAGTGATTTTTCTAGCGCCGAGGCGGGAGAGACCCAGTACTTC. Protein sequence: CATSDFSSAEAGETQYF.

This sequence joins TRBV19 and TRBJ2-1, with 12 nucleotides matching TRBD2. The J segment lost 10 bases and the V segment lost 7 bases, leaving 8 bases of the junction unmatched. CDR1 and CDR2 from the germline V gene are LNHDA and SQIVND (reference sequence). The CDR3 runs 14 residues. CDR3 bases: TGTGCCAGTAAGCCTAGCGGGAGGGGAGTAGAGCAGTTCTTC. This translates into CASKPSGRGVEQFF.

Only a few counts were recorded for this clone. V is TRBV2 and J is TRBJ2-7; weak D call: TRBD2 (5 bases). Germline CDR1 and CDR2: SNHLY and FYNNEI. V was pared by 6 bases and J by 2 bases, with 11 bases between. The CDR3 runs 13 residues. The DNA of the CDR3 is TGTGCCAGCAGGACGTCGGGGACCTACGAGCAGTACTTC. As protein: CASRTSGTYEQYF.

This chain links TRBV4-3 with TRBJ1-2, with unresolved D. This CDR3 contains 16 residues. The V gene's germline CDR1 is LGHNA and CDR2 YSLEER. Trimming removed 1 base at V and 7 bases at J, with 19 bases between. The CDR3 sequence: CASSQGGGGYPVGYTF. The CDR3 region has the DNA TGCGCCAGCAGCCAAGGGGGAGGCGGTTATCCCGTTGGCTACACCTTC.

This clone was picked up one time. The chain couples TRBV5-1 to TRBJ2-7; possibly TRBD1 for D (5 bases). Germline V gene sequence: CDR1 SGHRS, CDR2 YFSETQ. With 0 bases removed from V and 3 bases from J, the gap between germline ends came to 13 bases. The CDR3 totals 15 residues. The chain's CDR3 is CASSLASATVYEQYF. The CDR3 nucleotides are TGCGCCAGCAGCTTGGCTTCCGCGACAGTCTACGAGCAGTACTTC.

The CDR3 DNA reads TGTGCCAGCAGCTTAGTGTGGCGGGGGGAATACGAGCAGTACTTC. Residues: CASSLVWRGEYEQYF. The rearrangement joins TRBV7-2 to TRBJ2-7; 8 bases are shared with TRBD2. After removal of 1 base from V and 4 bases from J, the junction contained 6 bases not matched to a gene. The CDR3 spans 15 residues. CDR1 and CDR2 (germline): SGHTA, FQGNSA. Filled out from reference TRBV7-2 and TRBJ2-7, the complete variable domain reads GAGVSQSPSNKVTEKGKDVELRCDPISGHTALYWYRQSLGQGLEFLIYFQGNSAPDKSGLPSDRFSAERTGGSVSTLTIQRTQQEDSAVYLCASSLVWRGEYEQYFGPGTRLTVT.

This clone was found once. The chain has TRBV6-5 and TRBJ2-3; D might be TRBD1 (5 bases). The ends were cut back, 7 bases at V and 0 bases at J, with 8 bases in the middle. The CDR3 sequence is 13 residues long. Germline V gives CDR1 MNHEY, CDR2 SVGAGI. The CDR3 spells CASIAGSTDTQYF. The CDR3 DNA follows: TGTGCCAGCATCGCAGGGAGCACAGATACGCAGTATTTT.

This chain links TRBV5-8 with TRBJ2-3; D possibly corresponds to TRBD2 (6 bases). Germline CDR1 is SGHTS and CDR2 is YDEGEE. V lost 4 bases, J lost 0 bases, and 12 bases lay in between. The CDR3 runs 15 residues. The CDR3 bases are TGTGCCAGCAGCCCCCGTGGGGGGAGCACAGATACGCAGTATTTT. Its translation: CASSPRGGSTDTQYF.

This clone was detected once. The chain carries TRBV10-3 and TRBJ2-3; no clear D. Germline V gives CDR1 ENHRY, CDR2 SYGVKD. V lost 1 base to trimming and J lost 0 bases, with 11 bases between them. This CDR3 has 16 residues. The CDR3 DNA follows: TGTGCCATCAGTGAGTGGGCTAAAGCTAGCACAGATACGCAGTATTTT. Protein sequence: CAISEWAKASTDTQYF.